This T cell receptor (beta chain) was captured by sequencing in a study of persistence of HIV-infected CD4 T cells. Study overall: Multiple blood draws of up to roughly 200 mL, except a couple of donors with single leukapheresis.

Comment on this clone: Its specificity is not known.

This was the immunoSEQ version 4 assay in survey mode. The assay was immunoSEQ multiplex PCR, and TCRdb's table has in-frame clones only and misses some. The profile shows around 13,000 clones, roughly 71% of them singletons. Cells were stimulated with CMV-infected fibroblast lysates at 10 ug/mL. Sorting of responding CD4+ T cells relied on upregulated CD40 ligand together with CD69. Donors were HIV-1-infected adults who began suppressive ART during chronic infection. Undetectable plasma HIV-1 RNA below 50 copies/mL lasted at least 4 years. The sequence came from an adult man with HIV who was CMV-seropositive. The sequenced sample was CD4+ T cells sorted from PBMCs after roughly 17-hour stimulation, obtained from a patient who received antiretroviral therapy.

DNA for the CDR3: TGTGCCAGCTGGAAAGGGGCGAAAGGGGCCAACGTCCTGACTTTC. It is translated as CASWKGAKGANVLTF. The chain joins TRBV28 to TRBJ2-6, with D perhaps matching TRBD1 (5 bases). The V gene lost 8 bases and the J gene lost 4 bases, with 15 bases spanning the gap. The CDR3 covers 15 residues. Germline V CDR1 and CDR2: MDHEN, SYDVKM.